Shown below are 26 T cell receptor beta chains from a single sample sequenced in a study of control samples from healthy donors and cancer patients. TCRdb's table, derived via immunoSEQ multiplex PCR, lists solely in-frame clones and lacks some. The sample includes approximately 170,000 clones, 90% seen only once; the top ten take approximately 1.4%. Material for sequencing was blood. These receptors were collected from a woman in her 50s in good health.

The chain joins TRBV5-4 to TRBJ1-2; TRBD1 aligns across 7 bases. Germline assignment: CDR1 SGHNT and CDR2 YYREEE (reference sequence). This CDR3 contains 16 residues. With V trimmed by 6 bases and J by 4 bases, 15 bases remained unmatched. DNA of the CDR3: TGTGCCAGCACATCGTACCACTGGTACAGGGGCTATGGCTACACCTTC. Translating gives CASTSYHWYRGYGYTF.

V gene TRBV5-5 combines with J gene TRBJ2-5; a possible D gene is TRBD1 (5 bases). The CDR3 runs 16 residues. The germline CDR1 and CDR2 sequences are SGHKS and YYEKEE (reference sequence). Between the trimmed V and J ends, which lost 4 bases and 5 bases, there was a span of 21 bases. As DNA, the CDR3 is TGTGCCAGCAGCCCGTTCAGGGCAGTCGATAGTGAGACCCAGTACTTC. Encoded protein: CASSPFRAVDSETQYF.

The chain recombines TRBV27 with TRBJ2-3; 11 nucleotides line up with TRBD1. Germline V gives CDR1 MNHEY, CDR2 SMNVEV (reference sequence). V shed 3 bases, J shed 5 bases, and the junction held 4 bases outside the gene matches. The CDR3 runs to 15 residues. CDR3 bases: TGTGCCAGCAGTTTGCGGACAGGGGGCATAGATACGCAGTATTTT. The encoded protein is CASSLRTGGIDTQYF.

This clone came up once. This chain joins TRBV11-2 and TRBJ2-7; tentatively, D is TRBD1 (6 bases). CDR1 is SGHAT and CDR2 is FQNNGV in the germline V gene. V was clipped by 5 bases and J by 1 base, with 15 bases between them. The CDR3 is 15 residues long. The CDR3 bases are TGTGCCAGCAGCCAGGGGCAGGGGATATCCTACGAGCAGTACTTC. Translating it yields CASSQGQGISYEQYF.

The chain combines TRBV9 with TRBJ1-3, with a tentative D call TRBD1 (5 bases). The V and J ends lost 7 bases and 2 bases respectively, with 16 bases between them. This CDR3 contains 15 residues. The V gene's germline CDR1 is SGDLS and CDR2 YYNGEE. The CDR3: CASSLRGAPGNTIYF. CDR3 bases: TGTGCCAGCTCCCTAAGGGGTGCTCCTGGAAACACCATATATTTT.

The chain recombines TRBV18 with TRBJ2-7; maybe TRBD2 (5 bases). CDR3 length equals 15 residues. Per germline, CDR1 KGHSH and CDR2 LQKENI. V was cut by 3 bases and J by 6 bases, with 18 bases left in between. CDR3 loop: CASSPGRIRLGEQYF. The DNA for the CDR3 is TGTGCCAGCTCACCGGGGAGAATACGGCTGGGCGAGCAGTACTTC.

The gene calls are TRBV9 and TRBJ2-7; possibly TRBD2 for D (6 bases). This CDR3 has 12 residues. With 3 bases removed from V and 2 bases from J, the gap between germline ends came to 6 bases. CDR1 SGDLS and CDR2 YYNGEE come from the germline V gene. In nucleotides, the CDR3 is TGTGCCAGCAGCGCGGGAGCCTACGAGCAGTACTTC. This translates into CASSAGAYEQYF. Full variable domain (rest looked up from reference TRBV9 and TRBJ2-7): DSGVTQTPKHLITATGQRVTLRCSPRSGDLSVYWYQQSLDQGLQFLIQYYNGEERAKGNILERFSAQQFPDLHSELNLSSLELGDSALYFCASSAGAYEQYFGPGTRLTVT.

This clone was found once. The chain has TRBV9 and TRBJ2-5; D is possibly TRBD2 (6 bases). Germline CDR1 SGDLS, CDR2 YYNGEE. Trimming stripped 0 bases from V and 0 bases from J, with 9 bases between. This CDR3 is 15 amino acids long. The CDR3 nucleotides read TGTGCCAGCAGCGTAGCTACGGGGGACCAAGAGACCCAGTACTTC. It translates to CASSVATGDQETQYF.

This clone has a handful of counts. The V gene is TRBV28, the J gene TRBJ1-5, with no clear D. CDR3 size: 15 residues. V lost 2 bases, J lost 1 base, and 9 bases lay in between. Germline lookup yields CDR1 MDHEN and CDR2 SYDVKM. The CDR3 region is CASSLGSLSNQPQHF. For the CDR3, the DNA is TGTGCCAGCAGTTTAGGGTCGTTGAGCAATCAGCCCCAGCATTTT.

This clone was observed a handful of times. The chain employs TRBV20-1 and TRBJ2-3, with 7 bases lining up with TRBD2. Germline V lookup: CDR1 DFQATT, CDR2 SNEGSKA (reference sequence). Germline trimming cut 3 bases from V and 6 bases from J; bases unmatched to any gene: 9. The CDR3 has 14 amino acids. The CDR3 nucleotides are TGCAGTGCTAGTTCGGGCGGGAGCATGGATACGCAGTATTTT. Translating gives CSASSGGSMDTQYF.

The chain employs TRBV5-8 and TRBJ2-7, with D perhaps TRBD2 (5 bases). The CDR3 length is 15 residues. V was trimmed by 3 bases and J by 0 bases, leaving 13 bases between them. Germline-derived CDR1 and CDR2 are SGHTS and YDEGEE. The CDR3 nucleotides are TGTGCCAGCAGCTCGCGGAGGCTCAGCTCCTACGAGCAGTACTTC. It is translated as CASSSRRLSSYEQYF.

The chain carries TRBV28 and TRBJ2-5; no clear D gene. CDR1 is MDHEN, CDR2 SYDVKM, per germline. The CDR3 loop spans 11 amino acids. V lost 8 bases and J 0 bases, leaving 4 bases between the germline ends. The CDR3 protein is CASGNQETQYF. The DNA of the CDR3 is TGTGCCAGCGGGAACCAAGAGACCCAGTACTTC.

This clone was detected once. The CDR3 region is CASSVTGQTGELFF. DNA for the CDR3: TGTGCCAGCAGTGTTACAGGGCAAACCGGGGAGCTGTTTTTT. V and J are TRBV6-4 and TRBJ2-2, with D tentatively TRBD1 (6 bases). The CDR3 contains 14 residues. V dropped 4 bases and J dropped 5 bases, with 11 bases sitting between them. Germline V lookup: CDR1 MRHNA, CDR2 SNTAGT.

The chain employs TRBV28 and TRBJ1-1, with a weak D call TRBD1 (5 bases). Germline V gene sequence: CDR1 MDHEN, CDR2 SYDVKM. V was trimmed by 8 bases and J by 1 base, leaving 8 bases between them. This CDR3 is 12 amino acids long. The CDR3 region has the DNA TGTGCCAGCGAAACAGGGAACACTGAAGCTTTCTTT. Translated: CASETGNTEAFF. Based on the CDR3 plus reference TRBV28 and TRBJ1-1, the full variable domain is DVKVTQSSRYLVKRTGEKVFLECVQDMDHENMFWYRQDPGLGLRLIYFSYDVKMKEKGDIPEGYSVSREKKERFSLILESASTNQTSMYLCASETGNTEAFFGQGTRLTVV.

This chain uses TRBV9 with TRBJ1-1, with 7 bases identical to TRBD1. The V and J ends lost 4 bases and 5 bases, in that order; junction bases with no gene match: 8. The germline gives CDR1 SGDLS, CDR2 YYNGEE. This CDR3 contains 14 residues. CDR3 sequence (DNA): TGTGCCAGCAGCCGGGACAGTGGTTTTACTGAAGCTTTCTTT. Amino acid sequence: CASSRDSGFTEAFF.

The rearrangement uses TRBV19 and TRBJ2-1; 7 nucleotides align to TRBD1. This CDR3 has 14 amino acids. Germline V gives CDR1 LNHDA, CDR2 SQIVND (reference sequence). After removal of 5 bases from V and 9 bases from J, the junction contained 10 bases not matched to a gene. CDR3 loop: CASSVGQVSGEQFF. The CDR3 DNA follows: TGTGCCAGTAGTGTAGGACAGGTAAGCGGTGAGCAGTTCTTC.

V usage is TRBV15 and J usage is TRBJ1-4; D unresolved. Germline lookup yields CDR1 LNHNV and CDR2 YYDKDF (reference sequence). The CDR3 totals 15 residues. Trimming removed 0 bases from V and 8 bases from J, with 13 bases in between. CDR3 sequence reads: CATSREVRGGEKLFF. In DNA, the CDR3 is TGTGCCACCAGCAGAGAAGTCCGGGGAGGCGAAAAACTGTTTTTT.

The J gene is TRBJ2-3, the V gene TRBV7-2; D is uncertain. V was cut by 0 bases and J by 6 bases, with 13 bases left in between. Germline V CDR1 and CDR2: SGHTA, FQGNSA. The CDR3 loop spans 15 amino acids. This CDR3 is CASSLAVGPGDTQYF. CDR3 nucleotides: TGTGCCAGCAGCTTAGCAGTTGGGCCGGGCGATACGCAGTATTTT. Full variable domain (missing parts from reference TRBV7-2 and TRBJ2-3): GAGVSQSPSNKVTEKGKDVELRCDPISGHTALYWYRQSLGQGLEFLIYFQGNSAPDKSGLPSDRFSAERTGGSVSTLTIQRTQQEDSAVYLCASSLAVGPGDTQYFGPGTRLTVL.

The J gene is TRBJ1-4, the V gene TRBV6-1; a possible D gene is TRBD1 (6 bases). The V and J ends lost 2 bases and 5 bases respectively, with 12 bases between them. Per the germline V gene, CDR1 is MNHNS and CDR2 is SASEGT. This CDR3 is 15 amino acids long. The CDR3 DNA is TGTGCCAGCAGTGAATCGGGGCAGGGGAATGAAAAACTGTTTTTT. This codes for CASSESGQGNEKLFF.

The chain uses TRBV7-2 and TRBJ1-1, with D hard to call. From germline, CDR1 is SGHTA and CDR2 FQGNSA. The CDR3 runs 16 residues. The V end lost 1 base, the J end lost 2 bases, and 14 bases lay between the germline ends. The CDR3 sequence is CASSLVSPSPNTEAFF. CDR3 DNA: TGTGCCAGCAGCTTAGTGTCTCCGAGCCCTAACACTGAAGCTTTCTTT.

With respect to this clone: A read error may produce the germline difference seen at one junction end. This chain links TRBV4-3 with TRBJ2-2, with TRBD2 matching over 9 bases. This CDR3 contains 14 residues. Germline CDR1 LGHNA, CDR2 YSLEER. This chain's CDR3 is CASSQAGISGGAVF. In nucleotides, the CDR3 is TGCGCCAGCAGCCAAGCGGGAATTAGCGGGGGAGCTGTTTTT.

The chain links TRBV6-4 to TRBJ1-2; D remains ambiguous. The CDR3 loop spans 13 amino acids. Germline V gene data show CDR1 as MRHNA and CDR2 as SNTAGT. With 6 bases removed from V and 7 bases from J, the gap between germline ends came to 15 bases. For the CDR3, the DNA is TGTGCCAGCAGCGGCCCCAATGTTGGTGGCTACACCTTC. Amino acid sequence: CASSGPNVGGYTF.

This clone was detected only a few times. J is TRBJ1-4 and V is TRBV29-1, with 9 bases matching TRBD1. The CDR3 extends over 16 amino acids. Germline V CDR1 and CDR2: SQVTM, ANQGSEA. V dropped 5 bases and J dropped 5; count of bases not matched to a gene: 12. The CDR3 DNA sequence: TGCAGCGTTCGCTTGGTACGGGACAGGGAAAATGAAAAACTGTTTTTT. The encoded protein is CSVRLVRDRENEKLFF. Looking up the rest from reference TRBV29-1 and TRBJ1-4 gives the full variable domain: SAVISQKPSRDICQRGTSLTIQCQVDSQVTMMFWYRQQPGQSLTLIATANQGSEATYESGFVIDKFPISRPNLTFSTLTVSNMSPEDSSIYLCSVRLVRDRENEKLFFGSGTQLSVL.

The genes are TRBV9 and TRBJ1-6; TRBD1 aligns across 8 bases. Germline V gene data show CDR1 as SGDLS and CDR2 as YYNGEE. V trimming: 0 bases; J trimming: 5 bases; junction bases outside the gene matches: 1. The CDR3 length is 15 residues. CDR3 DNA sequence: TGTGCCAGCAGCGTAGGGGACAGGAATAATTCACCCCTCCACTTT. Its translation: CASSVGDRNNSPLHF.

The rearrangement links TRBV19 to TRBJ1-3; D ambiguous. V was cut by 7 bases and J by 0 bases, with 13 bases left in between. Germline V gives CDR1 LNHDA, CDR2 SQIVND (reference sequence). There are 15 residues in the CDR3. The CDR3 protein is CASKMTQRSGNTIYF. The CDR3, as DNA: TGTGCCAGTAAAATGACGCAACGCTCTGGAAACACCATATATTTT. Variable domain in full (rest from reference TRBV19 and TRBJ1-3): DGGITQSPKYLFRKEGQNVTLSCEQNLNHDAMYWYRQDPGQGLRLIYYSQIVNDFQKGDIAEGYSVSREKKESFPLTVTSAQKNPTAFYLCASKMTQRSGNTIYFGEGSWLTVV.

J is TRBJ1-2 and V is TRBV6-1; maybe TRBD1 (5 bases). The CDR3 sequence is 19 residues long. Germline V gene sequence: CDR1 MNHNS, CDR2 SASEGT. The V end was cut by 2 bases, the J end by 0 bases, with 22 bases between. The CDR3 nucleotides read TGTGCCAGCAGTGAAAGTATAGGTGGGACGGCCCTCTCTAACTATGGCTACACCTTC. Translation gives CASSESIGGTALSNYGYTF.